These 11 T cell receptor beta chains originate from one sample sequenced in a study of blood T cells in healthy people across ages. The use of a sample-barcoded 5' primer and a J-beta primer mix characterized a second PCR of roughly 7 to 12 cycles. TCRdb fed the 5' RACE reads into MiXCR, producing one record per CDR3 protein. The profile shows about 770,000 distinct CDR3 sequences, around 45% of them singletons. The sample taken for sequencing was blood. Receptors originate from a man aged 55 to 70 in good health.

The chain is built from TRBV7-9 and TRBJ2-5, with D tentatively TRBD1 (6 bases). With 5 bases removed from V and 3 bases from J, the gap between germline ends came to 13 bases. This CDR3 comprises 14 residues. CDR1 is SEHNR and CDR2 is FQNEAQ in the germline V gene (reference sequence). This chain's CDR3 is CASSPTGIEETQYF. The CDR3, as DNA: TGTGCCAGCAGCCCCACAGGGATCGAAGAGACCCAGTACTTC.

The chain uses TRBV6-2 or TRBV6-3 and TRBJ2-4, with D maybe TRBD1 (5 bases). Trimming removed 5 bases from V and 1 base from J, with 15 bases in between. This CDR3 comprises 16 residues. CDR1 and CDR2 (germline): MNHEY, SVGEGT. The CDR3 here is CASSPNWGSAKNIQYF. The DNA for the CDR3 is TGTGCCAGCAGTCCGAATTGGGGCTCGGCCAAAAACATTCAGTACTTC.

This clonotype has a count of ten or more. The chain links TRBV20-1 to TRBJ2-1; TRBD2 might be the D (6 bases). CDR3 length: 11 amino acids. Trimming shortened V by 6 bases and J by 5 bases, and 8 bases separated the two germline ends. Germline CDR1 and CDR2: DFQATT and SNEGSKA (reference sequence). CDR3 DNA sequence: TGCAGTGCGGGCGGGAACAATGAGCAGTTCTTC. The encoded protein is CSAGGNNEQFF.

The rearrangement links TRBV9 to TRBJ2-3; possibly TRBD2 for D (7 bases). Germline-derived CDR1 and CDR2 are SGDLS and YYNGEE. The CDR3 runs 14 residues. With 3 bases removed from V and 8 bases from J, the gap between germline ends came to 16 bases. CDR3 sequence reads: CASSARGGPSTQYF. The CDR3 DNA follows: TGTGCCAGCAGCGCGAGGGGGGGGCCAAGTACGCAGTATTTT.

In this sample, this clonotype turned up a few times. J is TRBJ2-6 and V is TRBV4-3; D gene ambiguous. There are 19 residues in the CDR3. V was pared by 1 base and J by 0 bases, with 16 bases between. From germline, CDR1 is LGHNA and CDR2 YSLEER. The DNA of the CDR3 is TGCGCCAGCAGCCAAGGGGTCGGAGTGACGGGCTCTGGGGCCAACGTCCTGACTTTC. This encodes CASSQGVGVTGSGANVLTF.

The chain has TRBV19 and TRBJ2-5, with 15 nucleotides matching TRBD2. The CDR3 consists of 17 residues. The germline V gene encodes CDR1 LNHDA and CDR2 SQIVND (reference sequence). V shed 6 bases, J shed 4 bases, and the junction held 9 bases outside the gene matches. The CDR3 DNA reads TGTGCCAGTAGACCGGGACTAGCGGGGGGTCGGCGAGAGACCCAGTACTTC. Its translation is CASRPGLAGGRRETQYF.

V and J are TRBV4-3 and TRBJ1-2; D not certain. CDR3 length equals 15 residues. The germline V gene has CDR1 LGHNA and CDR2 YSLEER. V lost 1 base to trimming and J lost 2 bases, with 11 bases between them. The DNA of the CDR3 is TGCGCCAGCAGCCAAGTGGGTTTGGGAAACTATGGCTACACCTTC. It encodes CASSQVGLGNYGYTF.

The chain couples TRBV4-1 to TRBJ2-7, with 7 bases matching TRBD1. Germline CDR1 is MGHRA and CDR2 is YSYEKL. The CDR3 extends over 16 amino acids. Trimming cost V 0 bases and J 0 bases; bases outside gene matches: 5. The CDR3 loop reads CASSQEGQTFSYEQYF. CDR3 DNA sequence: TGCGCCAGCAGCCAAGAGGGACAGACTTTCTCCTACGAGCAGTACTTC.

The chain joins TRBV7-3 to TRBJ1-1; D not certain. CDR1 and CDR2 from the germline V gene are SGHTA and FQGTGA. V gave up 5 bases and J gave up 0 bases, with 13 bases separating them. The CDR3 length is 15 residues. In DNA, the CDR3 is TGTGCCAGCAGCGCACGCCGCAGGATGAACACTGAAGCTTTCTTT. This translates into CASSARRRMNTEAFF.

This clonotype has ten or more counts. V usage is TRBV29-1 and J usage is TRBJ2-7; 7 bases are shared with TRBD1. CDR1 is SQVTM and CDR2 is ANQGSEA in the germline V gene. Trimming took 6 bases from V and 2 from J; bases not matched to a gene: 7. The length of the CDR3 is 13 residues. This CDR3 reads CSVRLQGTYEQYF. The CDR3 DNA is TGCAGCGTCCGATTACAGGGGACCTACGAGCAGTACTTC.

The chain carries TRBV2 and TRBJ2-1; 7 nucleotides match TRBD1. This CDR3 spans 15 amino acids. Germline lookup yields CDR1 SNHLY and CDR2 FYNNEI. V shed 6 bases, J shed 1 base, and the junction held 6 bases outside the gene matches. CDR3 sequence: CASRQQGPSYNEQFF. DNA for the CDR3: TGTGCCAGCAGACAACAGGGGCCTTCCTACAATGAGCAGTTCTTC. The entire variable domain, with the rest obtained from reference TRBV2 and TRBJ2-1, is as follows: EPEVTQTPSHQVTQMGQEVILRCVPISNHLYFYWYRQILGQKVEFLVSFYNNEISEKSEIFDDQFSVERPDGSNFTLKIRSTKLEDSAMYFCASRQQGPSYNEQFFGPGTRLTVL.